These T cell receptor beta chains were read from a single sample in a study of T-cell reconstitution after alpha-beta-depleted transplantation in children. TCRdb processed the PCR reads anew with MiXCR; each CDR3 protein has one entry. The sample contains approximately 270,000 distinct CDR3 sequences, 9.9% of which appear only once. The source was PBMCs from the stem cell graft donor, collected from the stem cell graft. These TCRs come from a human donor who donated a stem cell graft to a child with SCID. The CDR3 runs from the conserved cysteine through the conserved F or W. The order of the fields is D gene, J gene, CDR3 length, clone size, V gene, CDR3 protein, CDR3 DNA. The D gene is left open where the match is weak. Size is omitted from some rows. Given values are once, few, many or a class for expanded clones.

NA TRBJ2-3 15 many TRBV10-3 CAISESRSGKDTQYF TGTGCCATCAGTGAGAGTCGTTCGGGAAAAGATACGCAGTATTTT
TRBD1 TRBJ1-5 15 NA TRBV2 CASSERTGGYQPQHF TGTGCCAGCAGTGAACGGACAGGTGGTTATCAGCCCCAGCATTTT
NA TRBJ2-1 18 many TRBV24-1 CATSDSHADLTAYNEQFF TGTGCCACCAGTGATTCCCACGCCGACTTGACGGCCTACAATGAGCAGTTCTTC
TRBD2 TRBJ2-3 15 NA TRBV10-3 CAIGKLAGATDTQYF TGTGCCATCGGAAAACTAGCGGGGGCAACAGATACGCAGTATTTT
TRBD1 TRBJ1-1 16 once TRBV7-6 CASSLMGGQLNTEAFF TGTGCCAGCAGCTTAATGGGGGGACAGTTGAACACTGAAGCTTTCTTT
TRBD1 TRBJ2-1 16 few TRBV12-3/TRBV12-4 CASSLGTGVFLREQFF TGTGCCAGCAGTTTAGGGACAGGGGTATTCCTTCGAGAGCAGTTCTTC
TRBD1 TRBJ1-2 14 few TRBV5-1 CASSPGTGGYGYTF TGCGCCAGCAGCCCTGGGACAGGGGGGTATGGCTACACCTTC
TRBD2 TRBJ2-1 18 many TRBV29-1 CSVERLAGGPRNYNEQFF TGCAGCGTTGAAAGACTAGCGGGGGGGCCTCGGAACTACAATGAGCAGTTCTTC
TRBD1 TRBJ2-3 15 few TRBV7-9 CASSLADRDTDTQYF TGTGCCAGCAGCTTAGCGGACAGGGACACAGATACGCAGTATTTT
TRBD2 TRBJ2-1 16 NA TRBV12-3/TRBV12-4 CASSLAGLARVNEQFF TGTGCCAGCAGTTTAGCCGGACTAGCGCGGGTCAATGAGCAGTTCTTC
TRBD1 TRBJ2-7 15 few TRBV7-9 CASSPGDRADYEQYF TGTGCCAGCAGCCCAGGGGACAGGGCGGACTACGAGCAGTACTTC
TRBD1 TRBJ1-2 14 few TRBV4-2 CASSQGQGQYGYTF TGTGCCAGCAGCCAAGGACAGGGCCAATATGGCTACACCTTC
NA TRBJ1-1 14 many TRBV25-1 CASSELGLNTEAFF TGTGCCAGCAGTGAACTGGGATTGAACACTGAAGCTTTCTTT
TRBD2 TRBJ2-4 16 few TRBV5-1 CASSWGTSEAKNIQYF TGCGCCAGCAGCTGGGGGACTAGCGAGGCCAAAAACATTCAGTACTTC